This is a list of T cell receptor beta chains from one sample in a study of long-term antiretroviral therapy in people with HIV. The method was immunoSEQ multiplex PCR; TCRdb's version includes in-frame clones alone and lacks a portion of them. The repertoire holds tens of thousands of clones, with around four fifths as singletons. Specimen: unsorted PBMCs, collected 0.4 years before starting antiretroviral therapy. These receptors all stem from a young man with HIV. The CDR3 runs from the conserved cysteine through the conserved F or W. The D gene is left open where the match is weak. For some rows the clone size is stated as once, few or many, or as a class when expanded; others skip it.

CDR3aa,CDR3nt,d_gene,abundance,v_gene,j_gene
CASGASTGYEQYF,TGTGCTAGTGGTGCCTCGACAGGGTACGAGCAGTACTTC,TRBD1,NA,TRBV12-5,TRBJ2-7
CASSLQTSGANVLTF,TGTGCCAGCAGCTTACAGACCTCTGGGGCCAACGTCCTGACTTTC,NA,NA,TRBV7-3,TRBJ2-6
CAWEWGGGLSNEQFF,TGTGCCTGGGAATGGGGGGGAGGACTGAGCAATGAGCAGTTCTTC,TRBD2,NA,TRBV30,TRBJ2-1
CASSWGLFPYEQYF,TGTGCCAGCAGTTGGGGACTTTTTCCCTACGAGCAGTACTTC,NA,NA,TRBV27,TRBJ2-7
CASSGLGGAGNTIYF,TGTGCCAGCAGCGGACTCGGAGGAGCTGGAAACACCATATATTTT,NA,NA,TRBV27,TRBJ1-3
CASSVGTPSYEQYF,TGTGCCAGTAGTGTAGGGACACCTTCCTACGAGCAGTACTTC,NA,NA,TRBV19,TRBJ2-7
CASSPDRAAFF,TGTGCCAGCAGCCCCGACAGGGCAGCTTTCTTT,TRBD1,NA,TRBV11-2,TRBJ1-1
CASSIQGATGELFF,TGTGCCAGTAGTATCCAGGGGGCTACCGGGGAGCTGTTTTTT,TRBD1,NA,TRBV19,TRBJ2-2
CASGLVVPYEQYF,TGTGCCAGCGGCTTAGTTGTCCCCTACGAGCAGTACTTC,NA,NA,TRBV27,TRBJ2-7
CASSQGPAGMGETQYF,TGCGCCAGCAGCCAAGGGCCGGCAGGGATGGGAGAGACCCAGTACTTC,NA,once,TRBV4-1,TRBJ2-5